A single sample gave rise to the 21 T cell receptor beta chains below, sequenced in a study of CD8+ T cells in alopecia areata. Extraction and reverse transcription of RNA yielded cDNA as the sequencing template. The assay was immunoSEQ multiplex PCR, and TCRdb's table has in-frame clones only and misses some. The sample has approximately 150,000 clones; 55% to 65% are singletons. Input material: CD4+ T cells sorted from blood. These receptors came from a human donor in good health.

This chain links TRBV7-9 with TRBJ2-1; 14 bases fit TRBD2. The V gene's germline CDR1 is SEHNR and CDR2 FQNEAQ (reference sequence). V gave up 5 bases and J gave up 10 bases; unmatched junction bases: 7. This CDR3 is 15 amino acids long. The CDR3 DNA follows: TGTGCCAGCAGCGTCACGGGACTAGCGGGAGAGGAGCAGTTCTTC. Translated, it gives CASSVTGLAGEEQFF. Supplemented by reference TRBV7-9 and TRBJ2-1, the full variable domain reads DTGVSQNPRHKITKRGQNVTFRCDPISEHNRLYWYRQTLGQGPEFLTYFQNEAQLEKSRLLSDRFSAERPKGSFSTLEIQRTEQGDSAMYLCASSVTGLAGEEQFFGPGTRLTVL.

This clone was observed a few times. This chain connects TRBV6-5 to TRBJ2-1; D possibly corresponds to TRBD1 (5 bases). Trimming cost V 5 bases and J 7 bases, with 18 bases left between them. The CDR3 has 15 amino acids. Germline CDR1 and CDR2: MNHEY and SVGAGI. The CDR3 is CASSRQGRLRNEQFF. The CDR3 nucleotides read TGTGCCAGCAGTCGGCAGGGCCGGCTAAGGAATGAGCAGTTCTTC.

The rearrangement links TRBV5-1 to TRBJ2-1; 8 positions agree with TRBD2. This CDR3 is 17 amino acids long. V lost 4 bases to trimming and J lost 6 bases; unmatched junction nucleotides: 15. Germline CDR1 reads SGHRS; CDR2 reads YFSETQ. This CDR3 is CASSRGLGGVGGNEQFF. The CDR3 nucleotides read TGCGCCAGCAGCAGGGGACTAGGGGGAGTTGGAGGCAATGAGCAGTTCTTC.

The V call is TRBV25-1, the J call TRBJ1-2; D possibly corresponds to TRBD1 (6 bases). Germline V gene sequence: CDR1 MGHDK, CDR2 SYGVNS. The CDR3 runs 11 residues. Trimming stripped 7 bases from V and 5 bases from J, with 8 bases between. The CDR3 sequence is CASKQGYGYTF. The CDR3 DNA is TGTGCCAGCAAACAGGGTTATGGCTACACCTTC.

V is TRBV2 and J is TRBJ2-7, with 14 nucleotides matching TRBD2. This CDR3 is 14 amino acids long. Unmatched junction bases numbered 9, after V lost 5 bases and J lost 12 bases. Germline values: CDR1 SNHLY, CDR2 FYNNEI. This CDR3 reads CASSSPGTSGRLYF. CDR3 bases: TGTGCCAGCAGTTCGCCCGGGACTAGCGGGAGATTGTACTTC.

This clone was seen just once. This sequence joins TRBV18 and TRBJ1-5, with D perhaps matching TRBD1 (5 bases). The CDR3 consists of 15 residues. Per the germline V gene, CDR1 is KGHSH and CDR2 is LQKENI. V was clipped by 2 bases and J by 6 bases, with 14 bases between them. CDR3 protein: CASSPGAGRGQPQHF. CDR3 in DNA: TGTGCCAGCTCACCAGGTGCCGGGAGGGGTCAGCCCCAGCATTTT.

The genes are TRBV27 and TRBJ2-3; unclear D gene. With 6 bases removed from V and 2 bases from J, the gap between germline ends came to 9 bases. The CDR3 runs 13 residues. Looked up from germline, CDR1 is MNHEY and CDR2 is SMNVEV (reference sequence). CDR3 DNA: TGTGCCAGCAGACCGACACACACAGATACGCAGTATTTT. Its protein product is CASRPTHTDTQYF.

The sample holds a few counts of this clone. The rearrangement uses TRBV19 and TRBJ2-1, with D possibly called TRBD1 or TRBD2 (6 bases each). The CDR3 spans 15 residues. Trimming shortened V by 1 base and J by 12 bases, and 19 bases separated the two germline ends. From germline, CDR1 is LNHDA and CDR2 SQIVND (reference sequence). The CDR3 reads CASSIARGLPRRQFF. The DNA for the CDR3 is TGTGCCAGTAGTATAGCCAGGGGACTTCCTCGCAGGCAGTTCTTC.

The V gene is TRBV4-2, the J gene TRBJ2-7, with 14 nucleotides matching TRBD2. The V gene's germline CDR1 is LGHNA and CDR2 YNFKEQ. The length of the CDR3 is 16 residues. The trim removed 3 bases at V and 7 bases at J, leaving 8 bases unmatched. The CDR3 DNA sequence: TGTGCCAGCAGCCAGTCGGGACTAGCGGGAGCTCGGGAGCAGTACTTC. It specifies CASSQSGLAGAREQYF.

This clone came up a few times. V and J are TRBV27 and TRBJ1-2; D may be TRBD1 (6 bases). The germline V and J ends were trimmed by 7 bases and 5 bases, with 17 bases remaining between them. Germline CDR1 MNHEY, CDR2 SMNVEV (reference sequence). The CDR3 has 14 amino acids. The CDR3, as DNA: TGTGCCAGCAACGCGGGACACCTTCCATATGGCTACACCTTC. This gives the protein CASNAGHLPYGYTF.

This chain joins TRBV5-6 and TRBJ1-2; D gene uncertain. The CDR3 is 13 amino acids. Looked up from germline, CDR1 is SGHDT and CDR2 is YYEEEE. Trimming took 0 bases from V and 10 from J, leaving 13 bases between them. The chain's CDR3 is CASSLAKSRIYTF. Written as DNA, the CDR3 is TGTGCCAGCAGCTTGGCCAAGTCAAGGATCTACACCTTC.

CDR3 protein: CSAIRTVRETQYF. CDR3 DNA: TGCAGCGCCATCCGGACGGTGCGAGAGACCCAGTACTTC. This chain connects TRBV29-1 to TRBJ2-5; D is unclear. The ends were cut back, 7 bases at V and 4 bases at J, with 16 bases in the middle. The CDR3 loop spans 13 amino acids. CDR1 and CDR2 (germline): SQVTM, ANQGSEA.

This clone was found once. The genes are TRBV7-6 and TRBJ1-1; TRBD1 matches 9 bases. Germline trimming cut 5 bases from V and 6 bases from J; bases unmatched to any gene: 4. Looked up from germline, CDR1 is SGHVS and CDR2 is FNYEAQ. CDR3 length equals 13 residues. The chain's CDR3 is CASSVDRGAEAFF. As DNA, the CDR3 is TGTGCCAGCAGCGTGGACAGGGGCGCTGAAGCTTTCTTT.

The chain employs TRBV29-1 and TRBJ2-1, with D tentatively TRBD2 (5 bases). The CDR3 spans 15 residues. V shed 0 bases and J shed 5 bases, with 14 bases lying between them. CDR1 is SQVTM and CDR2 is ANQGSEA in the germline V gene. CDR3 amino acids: CSVEDWSGSNNEQFF. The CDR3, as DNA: TGCAGCGTTGAAGATTGGAGTGGGAGTAACAATGAGCAGTTCTTC.

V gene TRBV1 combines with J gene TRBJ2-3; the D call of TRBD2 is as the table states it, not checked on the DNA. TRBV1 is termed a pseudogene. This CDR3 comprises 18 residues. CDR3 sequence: CTSSQRTSGRALTDTQYF. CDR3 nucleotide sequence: TGCACCAGCAGCCAACGGACTAGCGGGAGGGCCTTGACAGATACGCAGTATTTT.

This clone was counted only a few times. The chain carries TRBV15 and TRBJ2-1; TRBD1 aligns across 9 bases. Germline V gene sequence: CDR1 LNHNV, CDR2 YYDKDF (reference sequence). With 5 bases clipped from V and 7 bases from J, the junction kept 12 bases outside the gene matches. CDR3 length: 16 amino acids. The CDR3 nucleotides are TGTGCCACCAGCCGAAGAAGGGACAGGGATCGGAATGAGCAGTTCTTC. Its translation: CATSRRRDRDRNEQFF.

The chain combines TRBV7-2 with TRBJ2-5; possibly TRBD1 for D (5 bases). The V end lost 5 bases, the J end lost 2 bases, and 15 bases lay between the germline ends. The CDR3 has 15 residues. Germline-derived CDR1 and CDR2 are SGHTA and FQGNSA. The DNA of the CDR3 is TGTGCCAGCAGCGAAGCCCCCCAGGGACAAGAGACCCAGTACTTC. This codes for CASSEAPQGQETQYF.

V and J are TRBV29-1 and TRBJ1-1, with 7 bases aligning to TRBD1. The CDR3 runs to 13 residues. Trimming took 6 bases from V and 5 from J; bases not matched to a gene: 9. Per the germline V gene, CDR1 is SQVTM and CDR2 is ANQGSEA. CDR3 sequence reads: CSVAIRGATEAFF. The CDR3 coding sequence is TGCAGCGTCGCCATCAGGGGGGCGACTGAAGCTTTCTTT.

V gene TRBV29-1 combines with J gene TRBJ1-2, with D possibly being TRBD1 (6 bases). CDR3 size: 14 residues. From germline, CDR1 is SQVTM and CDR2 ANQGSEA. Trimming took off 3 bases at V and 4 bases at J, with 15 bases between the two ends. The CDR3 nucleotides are TGCAGCGTTGAGACGATCGACAGGAGCTATGGCTACACCTTC. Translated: CSVETIDRSYGYTF. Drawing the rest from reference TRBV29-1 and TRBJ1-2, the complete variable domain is SAVISQKPSRDICQRGTSLTIQCQVDSQVTMMFWYRQQPGQSLTLIATANQGSEATYESGFVIDKFPISRPNLTFSTLTVSNMSPEDSSIYLCSVETIDRSYGYTFGSGTRLTVV.

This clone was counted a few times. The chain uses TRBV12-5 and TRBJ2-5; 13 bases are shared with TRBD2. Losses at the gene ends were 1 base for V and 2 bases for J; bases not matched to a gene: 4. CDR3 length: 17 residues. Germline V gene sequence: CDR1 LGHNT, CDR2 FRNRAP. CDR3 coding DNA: TGTGCTAGTGGTTTGGGGACTAGCGGGAGCCTTCAAGAGACCCAGTACTTC. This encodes CASGLGTSGSLQETQYF.

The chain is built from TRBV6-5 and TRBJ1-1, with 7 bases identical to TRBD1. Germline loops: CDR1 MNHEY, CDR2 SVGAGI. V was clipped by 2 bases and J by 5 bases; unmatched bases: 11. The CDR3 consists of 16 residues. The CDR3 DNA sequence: TGTGCCAGCAGTTACCGGATGACAGGGAGAACAACTGAAGCTTTCTTT. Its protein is CASSYRMTGRTTEAFF.